These T cell receptor beta chains were read from a single sample in a study of blood T cell repertoires in COVID-19. Sequencing used immunoSEQ multiplex PCR; TCRdb keeps in-frame clones, though not all of them. This sample carries about 380,000 clones, around 84% of them seen once, and the ten largest clones take roughly 3.6%. Sequencing input: peripheral blood. The source of these receptors is a woman aged 18 to 35 with acute or convalescent COVID-19. The CDR3 runs from the conserved cysteine through the conserved F or W. A D gene is named only where the DNA matches it firmly. Part of the rows lack a size; the others show once, few, many or a class for expanded clones.

clone_size j_call d_call v_call cdr3_nt cdr3_aa
- TRBJ2-2 TRBD2 TRBV4-1 TGCGCCAGCAGCCAAGCCGAGCGGGGGAACACCGGGGAGCTGTTTTTT CASSQAERGNTGELFF
once TRBJ2-1 TRBD1 TRBV12-5 TGTGCTAGCGAAGGACAGGGGGGCTACAATGAGCAGTTCTTC CASEGQGGYNEQFF
- TRBJ2-3 TRBD2 TRBV28 TGTGCCAGCAGTTTGGGTAGCGGGAGGGCCGGAGATACGCAGTATTTT CASSLGSGRAGDTQYF
- TRBJ1-6 - TRBV2 TGTGCCAGCAGTGAAATTTCTACTACCACTTCACCCCTCCACTTT CASSEISTTTSPLHF
- TRBJ2-1 TRBD1 TRBV7-3 TGTGCCAGCAGCTCCCTCGACAGGGTTGAGCAGTTCTTC CASSSLDRVEQFF
- TRBJ1-6 TRBD1 TRBV5-6 TGTGCCAGCAGCCGAAGGGGACAGGGAGCGTATAATTCACCCCTCCACTTT CASSRRGQGAYNSPLHF
- TRBJ2-3 - TRBV28 TGTGCCAGCAGTTTACCAGGGCGGCCAGATACGCAGTATTTT CASSLPGRPDTQYF
- TRBJ2-5 - TRBV7-9 TGTGCCAGCAGTCGGGGATCCCAAGAGACCCAGTACTTC CASSRGSQETQYF
- TRBJ2-2 TRBD1 TRBV19 TGTGCCAGTAGTATATTCACAAAGTTACGGGACAGGGGTGCCGGGGAGCTGTTTTTT CASSIFTKLRDRGAGELFF
- TRBJ2-7 - TRBV30 TGTGCCTGGAGTGCCGGGACTCCCTACGAGCAGTACTTC CAWSAGTPYEQYF
- TRBJ2-6 - TRBV29-1 TGCAGCGTTGACCCTTCCGGGGCCAACGTCCTGACTTTC CSVDPSGANVLTF
- TRBJ2-1 - TRBV4-2 TGTGCCAGCAGCCAAGATAGCCGATTCAATGAGCAGTTCTTC CASSQDSRFNEQFF
- TRBJ1-5 - TRBV25-1 TGTGCCAGCAGTTCACGGGGGGAAGGACAGCCCCAGCATTTT CASSSRGEGQPQHF
- TRBJ2-5 TRBD1 TRBV28 TGTGCCAGCACCCTGGGGCAGGGGGTGATAAAGACCCAGTACTTC CASTLGQGVIKTQYF
once TRBJ1-4 TRBD1 TRBV9 TGTGCCAGCAGCGTAACAGGGGGGCGTGAAAAACTGTTTTTT CASSVTGGREKLFF
- TRBJ2-3 - TRBV7-3 TGTGCCAGCAGCTTAAGCCGGGGAGATACGCAGTATTTT CASSLSRGDTQYF
few TRBJ2-7 - TRBV12-5 TGTGCTAGTGGTTTGGTACTAGGGCAGAAAGACGCTTACGAGCAGTACTTC CASGLVLGQKDAYEQYF
- TRBJ1-4 TRBD1 TRBV7-9 TGTGCCAGCAGCTTAGGACAGGGTAATGAAAAACTGTTTTTT CASSLGQGNEKLFF